In its sample, the clone carrying this TCR beta chain was seen many times. Antigen specificity is unknown. V was pared by 0 bases and J by 0 bases, with 10 bases of the junction left unmatched. In germline, CDR1 is LGHNA, CDR2 YSLEER. This CDR3 comprises 19 residues. Using its own MiXCR run on the 5' RACE reads, TCRdb lists one record per CDR3 protein. The data contain about 150,000 distinct CDR3 sequences, roughly 30% of them seen just once; the ten biggest clones take up around 11%. This sample is part of a study of T-cell memory formation after mild COVID-19. Study-level findings and limits: The authors did not confirm SARS-CoV-2 specificity of second-wave clones peaking day 37.

The TCR sequence derives from an adult woman who had mild COVID-19 (a few samples of this study predate the infection). Cell type and time point are not known. The specimen was PBMCs or a T cell subset sorted from them (not recorded which). This chain uses TRBV4-3 with TRBJ2-1, with 8 nucleotides matching TRBD2. The CDR3 region has the DNA TGCGCCAGCAGCCAAGATAACGGGAGGGCCGACGGCTCCTACAATGAGCAGTTCTTC. Amino acids: CASSQDNGRADGSYNEQFF.